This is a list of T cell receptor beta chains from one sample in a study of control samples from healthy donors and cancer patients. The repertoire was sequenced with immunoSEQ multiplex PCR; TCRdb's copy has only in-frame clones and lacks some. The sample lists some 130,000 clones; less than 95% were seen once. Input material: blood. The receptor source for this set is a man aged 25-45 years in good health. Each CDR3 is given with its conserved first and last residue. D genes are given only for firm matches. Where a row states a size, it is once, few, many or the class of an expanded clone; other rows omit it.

TGCGCCAGCAGCTTGACGAACACTGAAGCTTTCTTT CASSLTNTEAFF 12 TRBJ1-1 TRBV5-1 - -
TGCAGCGTTGTGCTTGTGTTGGTCAGCGGGGGGAGAGACAATGAGCAGTTCTTC CSVVLVLVSGGRDNEQFF 18 TRBJ2-1 TRBV29-1 - TRBD2
TGTGCCAGCAGTGACTCGAGGCAGGGAAACACCGGGGAGCTGTTTTTT CASSDSRQGNTGELFF 16 TRBJ2-2 TRBV6-4 - -
TGTGCCAGCAGCGTCGGCCTCGGGGGGCCCCCCACAGATACGCAGTATTTT CASSVGLGGPPTDTQYF 17 TRBJ2-3 TRBV9 - -
TGCGCCAGCAGCCAAAACTTGGACCAGCCCCAGCATTTT CASSQNLDQPQHF 13 TRBJ1-5 TRBV4-1 - -
TGCGCCAGCAGCGATGGGACAGGCGGAAACACCATATATTTT CASSDGTGGNTIYF 14 TRBJ1-3 TRBV4-3 - TRBD1
TGTGCCAGCAGCCAAGGAGAGGGAGGGTCGACCCAGTACTTC CASSQGEGGSTQYF 14 TRBJ2-5 TRBV3-1/TRBV3-2 - TRBD2
TGTGCCCTAGGACAGGGGGCAAATGAAAAACTGTTTTTT CALGQGANEKLFF 13 TRBJ1-4 TRBV30 once TRBD1
TGTGCCAGCAGTTCCAAGACCCGGGACACCGGGGAGCTGTTTTTT CASSSKTRDTGELFF 15 TRBJ2-2 TRBV6-5 - -
TGTGCCAGCAGTGCGGGACAGGGGCAGGCCTACGAGCAGTACTTC CASSAGQGQAYEQYF 15 TRBJ2-7 TRBV2 - TRBD1
TGTGCCAGCAGCTATCAGGGAGACGAGCAGTACTTC CASSYQGDEQYF 12 TRBJ2-7 TRBV7-9 - -
TGCGCCAGCAGCCAGGGACCCGGGACAGGGGAAGAGACCCAGTACTTC CASSQGPGTGEETQYF 16 TRBJ2-5 TRBV4-3 - TRBD1
TGTGCCAGCAGTCCGCCGGGGTTTAGCAATCAGCCCCAGCATTTT CASSPPGFSNQPQHF 15 TRBJ1-5 TRBV6-2/TRBV6-3 - -
TGTGCCAGCAGCTCCACGCAGCGGGGGCTATTGAACACCGGGGAGCTGTTTTTT CASSSTQRGLLNTGELFF 18 TRBJ2-2 TRBV11-2 - TRBD2